The rows below give T cell receptor beta chains drawn from one sample of a study of CD8+ T cells in alopecia areata. Sequencing used immunoSEQ multiplex PCR; TCRdb keeps in-frame clones, though not all of them. The sample lists some 5,000 clones, about 60% occurring once. The sample taken for sequencing was skin. The receptors derive from a human donor with alopecia areata. CDR3s include the opening cysteine and the closing phenylalanine or tryptophan. Each record gives: clone size, J gene, D gene, V gene, CDR3 protein, CDR3 DNA. A D gene is named only where the DNA matches it firmly. Only some rows state a clone size, as once, few, many or a class for expanded clones.

>NA|TRBJ1-2|TRBD1|TRBV10-3
CAISGTGSNYGYTF
TGTGCCATCAGTGGGACAGGCTCTAACTATGGCTACACCTTC
>once|TRBJ2-7|NA|TRBV7-8
CASSLGGGLADFYEQYF
TGTGCCAGCAGCTTAGGTGGGGGGCTAGCGGACTTCTACGAGCAGTACTTC
>NA|TRBJ1-1|NA|TRBV5-4
CASSPEGRRMNTEAFF
TGTGCCAGCAGCCCGGAGGGGCGGAGAATGAACACTGAAGCTTTCTTT
>NA|TRBJ2-7|NA|TRBV30
CAMAPRSSYEQYF
TGTGCCATGGCACCGAGGAGCTCCTACGAGCAGTACTTC
>few|TRBJ1-1|TRBD1|TRBV19
CASSDTGTGSPEAFF
TGTGCCAGTAGTGATACCGGGACAGGGTCTCCTGAAGCTTTCTTT
>NA|TRBJ1-1|NA|TRBV2
CASRKRTNTEAFF
TGTGCCAGCAGGAAACGGACGAACACTGAAGCTTTCTTT
>NA|TRBJ1-1|NA|TRBV12-5
CASAPREEGTEAFF
TGTGCTAGTGCCCCCCGGGAGGAGGGCACTGAAGCTTTCTTT
>NA|TRBJ2-2|NA|TRBV5-6
CASSLGAAGELFF
TGTGCCAGCAGCCTAGGGGCAGCCGGGGAGCTGTTTTTT
>NA|TRBJ1-1|NA|TRBV9
CASSVGQMNTEAFF
TGTGCCAGCAGCGTAGGACAGATGAACACTGAAGCTTTCTTT
>few|TRBJ1-1|TRBD1|TRBV7-9
CASSPRDRDRDTEAFF
TGTGCCAGCAGCCCTCGGGACAGGGACCGGGACACTGAAGCTTTCTTT
>few|TRBJ2-1|TRBD1|TRBV19
CASRPGTGLDEQFF
TGTGCCAGTAGGCCCGGGACAGGGCTCGATGAGCAGTTCTTC